Listed below are T cell receptor beta chains from one sample, sequenced in a study of blood T cell repertoires in COVID-19. Method: immunoSEQ multiplex PCR; TCRdb's copy keeps in-frame clones and lacks some. The data show around 250,000 clones, roughly 88% seen once. The sample comprised peripheral blood. All receptors derive from an elderly woman with COVID-19, enrolled during active disease. Both conserved end residues are part of each CDR3. D genes are given only for firm matches. Rows may omit the clone size; those that give it use once, few, many or a size class.

length,size,V,J,D,DNA,CDR3
16,.,TRBV7-2,TRBJ2-7,TRBD2,TGTGCCAGCAGCTTAGCCGGGAGGAACACGGCCTACGAGCAGTACTTC,CASSLAGRNTAYEQYF
14,.,TRBV7-9,TRBJ2-1,.,TGTGCCAGCAGCCTAACCTTCTCCTACAATGAGCAGTTCTTC,CASSLTFSYNEQFF
15,.,TRBV30,TRBJ2-7,TRBD2,TGTGCCTGGGCGGTAGCGGGGGGTGCCTCCTACGAGCAGTACTTC,CAWAVAGGASYEQYF
13,.,TRBV7-9,TRBJ2-7,.,TGTGCCAGCAGCAGAGAGGGTTCCTACGAGCAGTACTTC,CASSREGSYEQYF
11,.,TRBV2,TRBJ1-1,.,TGTGCCAGCTTAGACACGGGAATAGCTTTCTTT,CASLDTGIAFF
13,once,TRBV3-1/TRBV3-2,TRBJ2-1,TRBD1,TGTGCCAGCAGCCAAGCGAGGGGGCCCAAGCAGTTCTTC,CASSQARGPKQFF
15,once,TRBV7-9,TRBJ1-6,.,TGTGCCAGCAGCTTAGCCGGATCGGGGAATTCACCCCTCCACTTT,CASSLAGSGNSPLHF
15,once,TRBV5-1,TRBJ2-1,TRBD2,TGCGCCAGCAGCTTGGGCGGGGGACCTTTCAATGAGCAGTTCTTC,CASSLGGGPFNEQFF
15,.,TRBV24-1,TRBJ1-2,.,TGTGCCACCAGTGATTTTGCCGGGACAATCGGCGGCTACACCTTC,CATSDFAGTIGGYTF
14,.,TRBV28,TRBJ1-5,.,TGTGCCAGCAATTTAGGGGGGGCTATTCAGCCCCAGCATTTT,CASNLGGAIQPQHF
14,.,TRBV5-1,TRBJ2-1,.,TGCGCCAGCAGCTTGGCTGGAGAGTACAATGAGCAGTTCTTC,CASSLAGEYNEQFF
16,.,TRBV28,TRBJ1-3,TRBD1,TGTGCCAGCAGGGGACAGGTGGGAAGCTCTGGAAACACCATATATTTT,CASRGQVGSSGNTIYF
17,.,TRBV4-1,TRBJ1-2,.,TGCGCCAGCAGCCCAAGACAGGTCCGGGGCCCTAACTATGGCTACACCTTC,CASSPRQVRGPNYGYTF
15,.,TRBV24-1,TRBJ1-2,TRBD1,TGTGCCACCAATGACCGGGGACAGGGGGCCTATGGCTACACCTTC,CATNDRGQGAYGYTF
15,.,TRBV28,TRBJ1-4,TRBD1,TGTGCCAGCAGTTTTCGGGGACAGGGAGGGGAAAAACTGTTTTTT,CASSFRGQGGEKLFF
15,.,TRBV2,TRBJ1-3,TRBD1,TGTGCCAGCGGGGAAGGGGGCGCAAGGGGAAACACCATATATTTT,CASGEGGARGNTIYF
14,.,TRBV6-5,TRBJ1-2,.,TGTGCCAGCAGTCCGATACAGGGCGGGTATGGCTACACCTTC,CASSPIQGGYGYTF
16,.,TRBV29-1,TRBJ1-1,.,TGCAGCGTTGAGGGGGGGCTCGGGAATTGGAACACTGAAGCTTTCTTT,CSVEGGLGNWNTEAFF
12,.,TRBV11-2,TRBJ2-1,.,TGTGCCAGCAGCCCACAGGGTTATGAGCAGTTCTTC,CASSPQGYEQFF
15,.,TRBV11-3,TRBJ2-2,.,TGTGCCAGCAGCTTATTGGGCACTAACACCGGGGAGCTGTTTTTT,CASSLLGTNTGELFF
19,.,TRBV6-4,TRBJ1-3,TRBD1,TGTGCCAGCAGTGAGCCGGGACAGGGGGCAACACAGATAGGAAACACCATATATTTT,CASSEPGQGATQIGNTIYF
15,.,TRBV6-5,TRBJ2-1,TRBD1,TGTGCCAGCATGGGACAGGGCCGAGGATACAATGAGCAGTTCTTC,CASMGQGRGYNEQFF
16,.,TRBV6-8,TRBJ2-5,TRBD2,TGTGCCAGCAGAACCCGGGGCCTAGCGGGGCAAGAGACCCAGTACTTC,CASRTRGLAGQETQYF
17,.,TRBV12-2,TRBJ2-1,.,TGTGCAAGTCGCTTAGGACTAGCGGGGGACTCCTACAATGAGCAGTTCTTC,CASRLGLAGDSYNEQFF
14,.,TRBV7-8,TRBJ1-5,.,TGTGCCAGCAGCACGGGACTCCAGAATCAGCCCCAGCATTTT,CASSTGLQNQPQHF
16,few,TRBV5-1,TRBJ2-2,.,TGCGCCAGCAGCTTGGTAGTGACTACCGGTACCGGGGAGCTGTTTTTT,CASSLVVTTGTGELFF
14,.,TRBV25-1,TRBJ1-5,.,TGTGCCAGCAGTGACGGATTAGCATTGCAGCCCCAGCATTTT,CASSDGLALQPQHF